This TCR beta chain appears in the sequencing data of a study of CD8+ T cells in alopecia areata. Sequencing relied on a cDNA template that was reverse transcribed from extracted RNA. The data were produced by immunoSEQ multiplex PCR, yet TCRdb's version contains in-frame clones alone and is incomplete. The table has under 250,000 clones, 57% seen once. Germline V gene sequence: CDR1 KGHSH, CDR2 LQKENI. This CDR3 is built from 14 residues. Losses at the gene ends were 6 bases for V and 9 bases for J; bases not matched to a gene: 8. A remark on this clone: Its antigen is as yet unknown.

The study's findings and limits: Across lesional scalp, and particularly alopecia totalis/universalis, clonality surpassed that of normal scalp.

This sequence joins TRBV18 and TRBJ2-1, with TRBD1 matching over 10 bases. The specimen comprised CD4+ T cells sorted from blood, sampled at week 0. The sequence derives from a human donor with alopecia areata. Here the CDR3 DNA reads TGTGCCAGCTCTCCGGACAGGGGGGTTGGTGAGCAGTTCTTC. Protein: CASSPDRGVGEQFF.